This note documents a single T cell receptor (beta chain) sequence. The data originate from a study of CDR3 diversity in severe acne. TCRdb passed the PCR reads through MiXCR, listing each CDR3 protein once. The profile shows 89,000 or so distinct CDR3 sequences, roughly 52% of them singletons. The clonotype was recovered from a male donor in good health, serving as a control. The sequencing input was blood.

CDR3 residues: CSAAGGTTPTDTQYF. CDR3 coding DNA: TGCAGTGCGGCCGGGGGGACTACCCCCACAGATACGCAGTATTTT. The rearrangement uses TRBV20-1 and TRBJ2-3, with 7 nucleotides matching TRBD2. Germline CDR1 and CDR2: DFQATT and SNEGSKA (reference sequence). Losses at the gene ends were 6 bases for V and 2 bases for J; bases not matched to a gene: 11. This CDR3 contains 15 residues.